The rows below give T cell receptor beta chains drawn from one sample of a study of cytomegalovirus exposure and HLA in healthy donors. Profiling relied on immunoSEQ multiplex PCR, and the TCRdb table lists in-frame clones only, not all of them. The table includes 65,000 to 75,000 clones, about 73% detected once. Sequencing input: PBMCs. The receptors stem from a woman between 55 and 75 years old in good health and CMV-seropositive. Both conserved end residues are part of each CDR3. Each record gives: D gene, V gene, clone size, J gene, CDR3 DNA, CDR3 protein. A D gene is named only where the DNA matches it firmly. Rows may omit the clone size; those that give it use once, few, many or a size class.

d_call: TRBD1; v_call: TRBV2; clone_size: .; j_call: TRBJ1-1; cdr3_nt: TGTGCCAGCAGACCTGACAGGGGCGGTACTGAAGCTTTCTTT; cdr3_aa: CASRPDRGGTEAFF
d_call: .; v_call: TRBV5-1; clone_size: .; j_call: TRBJ2-3; cdr3_nt: TGCGCCAGCACCCCGCAGTCGGATACGCAGTATTTT; cdr3_aa: CASTPQSDTQYF
d_call: .; v_call: TRBV11-2; clone_size: .; j_call: TRBJ1-2; cdr3_nt: TGTGCCAGCAGCTTCGGACAGCTCCACTACACCTTC; cdr3_aa: CASSFGQLHYTF
d_call: .; v_call: TRBV7-9; clone_size: few; j_call: TRBJ1-1; cdr3_nt: TGTGCCAGCAGCCAAACAGGGCAACGGAACACTGAAGCTTTCTTT; cdr3_aa: CASSQTGQRNTEAFF
d_call: .; v_call: TRBV5-4; clone_size: .; j_call: TRBJ2-2; cdr3_nt: TGTGCCAGCAGCCTGGACTATTCTAACACCGGGGAGCTGTTTTTT; cdr3_aa: CASSLDYSNTGELFF
d_call: TRBD1; v_call: TRBV18; clone_size: .; j_call: TRBJ1-6; cdr3_nt: TGTGCCAGCTCACCAAGGGACAGGGATTCACCCCCCCACTTT; cdr3_aa: CASSPRDRDSPPHF
d_call: TRBD1; v_call: TRBV2; clone_size: .; j_call: TRBJ2-7; cdr3_nt: TGTGCCAGCAGCCGGTACAGGGGAGAGGACGAGCAGTACTTC; cdr3_aa: CASSRYRGEDEQYF
d_call: TRBD1; v_call: TRBV5-8; clone_size: .; j_call: TRBJ2-7; cdr3_nt: TGTGCCAGCAGCGGGGACAGGGGGACCAACGAGCAGTACTTC; cdr3_aa: CASSGDRGTNEQYF
d_call: .; v_call: TRBV6-6; clone_size: .; j_call: TRBJ1-2; cdr3_nt: TGTGCCAGCACCTGGACAGCCTCCAGGGGTGGCTACACCTTC; cdr3_aa: CASTWTASRGGYTF
d_call: .; v_call: TRBV2; clone_size: .; j_call: TRBJ1-3; cdr3_nt: TGTGCCATACGATGGAGGGACTCTGGAAACACCATATATTTT; cdr3_aa: CAIRWRDSGNTIYF
d_call: TRBD1; v_call: TRBV4-1; clone_size: .; j_call: TRBJ1-1; cdr3_nt: TGCGCCAGCAGCTCGCGACAGGGGTATGAAGCTTTCTTT; cdr3_aa: CASSSRQGYEAFF
d_call: .; v_call: TRBV29-1; clone_size: .; j_call: TRBJ1-2; cdr3_nt: TGCAGCGTCGAGGGAGATTTCTATGGCTACACCTTC; cdr3_aa: CSVEGDFYGYTF
d_call: .; v_call: TRBV5-1; clone_size: .; j_call: TRBJ1-1; cdr3_nt: TGCGCCAGCAGCTTGGGCGCGGCTATGAACACTGAAGCTTTCTTT; cdr3_aa: CASSLGAAMNTEAFF
d_call: TRBD1; v_call: TRBV7-9; clone_size: .; j_call: TRBJ1-4; cdr3_nt: TGTGCCAGCAGCCGGGGACAGTACGGTCTGTTTTTT; cdr3_aa: CASSRGQYGLFF
d_call: TRBD2; v_call: TRBV4-1; clone_size: once; j_call: TRBJ2-5; cdr3_nt: TGCGCCAGCAGCCAAGCGGGGGGGCTGCGAGAGACCCAGTACTTC; cdr3_aa: CASSQAGGLRETQYF
d_call: TRBD2; v_call: TRBV5-1; clone_size: once; j_call: TRBJ2-3; cdr3_nt: TGCGCCAGCAGCCCCGGGACTAGCATGGTTACGCAGTATTTT; cdr3_aa: CASSPGTSMVTQYF
d_call: .; v_call: TRBV5-1; clone_size: .; j_call: TRBJ2-2; cdr3_nt: TGCGCCAGCAGCTCCGAAGGGGCCGGGGAGCTGTTTTTT; cdr3_aa: CASSSEGAGELFF
d_call: TRBD2; v_call: TRBV5-4; clone_size: .; j_call: TRBJ2-5; cdr3_nt: TGTGCCAGCAGCTCCGGGACTAGCGCTCAAGAGACCCAGTACTTC; cdr3_aa: CASSSGTSAQETQYF
d_call: .; v_call: TRBV2; clone_size: few; j_call: TRBJ1-6; cdr3_nt: TGTGCCAGCGCGGACACGGATAATTCACCCCTCCACTTT; cdr3_aa: CASADTDNSPLHF
d_call: .; v_call: TRBV30; clone_size: .; j_call: TRBJ2-5; cdr3_nt: TGTGCCTGGAGTGACTCGGGCAGGGGGGAAGAGACCCAGTACTTC; cdr3_aa: CAWSDSGRGEETQYF
d_call: .; v_call: TRBV6-4; clone_size: .; j_call: TRBJ1-2; cdr3_nt: TGTGCCAGCAGCACCCACCCAAGCTCTACCGGCTACACCTTC; cdr3_aa: CASSTHPSSTGYTF
d_call: TRBD2; v_call: TRBV29-1; clone_size: .; j_call: TRBJ2-3; cdr3_nt: TGCAGCGCCGGACTAGCGGTGGTAGATACGCAGTATTTT; cdr3_aa: CSAGLAVVDTQYF
d_call: .; v_call: TRBV11-2; clone_size: .; j_call: TRBJ2-1; cdr3_nt: TGTGCCAGCAGCGTATCACTTGAGCAGTTCTTC; cdr3_aa: CASSVSLEQFF
d_call: .; v_call: TRBV7-9; clone_size: .; j_call: TRBJ1-3; cdr3_nt: TGTGCCAGCAGCTTAGGACAGCCCTCTGGAAACACCATATATTTT; cdr3_aa: CASSLGQPSGNTIYF
d_call: TRBD1; v_call: TRBV6-1; clone_size: .; j_call: TRBJ2-5; cdr3_nt: TGTGCCAGCAGCGCCCCTAGGGGACAGGGAGCGACCCAGTACTTC; cdr3_aa: CASSAPRGQGATQYF
d_call: TRBD1; v_call: TRBV6-5; clone_size: .; j_call: TRBJ2-5; cdr3_nt: TGTGCCACCCGCCGGACAGGGGGAAACCAGTACTTC; cdr3_aa: CATRRTGGNQYF
d_call: .; v_call: TRBV6-6; clone_size: .; j_call: TRBJ1-1; cdr3_nt: TGTGCCAGCAGTTCTGACTTGGCGAACACTGAAGCTTTCTTT; cdr3_aa: CASSSDLANTEAFF
d_call: .; v_call: TRBV4-1; clone_size: few; j_call: TRBJ2-7; cdr3_nt: TGCGCCAGCAGCCGACTACAGGGCAGGTACGAGCAGTACTTC; cdr3_aa: CASSRLQGRYEQYF
d_call: .; v_call: TRBV7-2; clone_size: .; j_call: TRBJ1-6; cdr3_nt: TGTGCCAGCAGCTTAGGCGCGGGGCTTTATTCACCCCTCCACTTT; cdr3_aa: CASSLGAGLYSPLHF
d_call: .; v_call: TRBV9; clone_size: .; j_call: TRBJ2-6; cdr3_nt: TGTGCCAGCAGCGTAGTACAGGGAGCTGGGGCCAACGTCCTGACTTTC; cdr3_aa: CASSVVQGAGANVLTF
d_call: .; v_call: TRBV5-1; clone_size: .; j_call: TRBJ2-7; cdr3_nt: TGCGCCAGCAGCTTGGTACGGGGAGCCTACGAGCAGTACTTC; cdr3_aa: CASSLVRGAYEQYF
d_call: .; v_call: TRBV5-1; clone_size: .; j_call: TRBJ2-7; cdr3_nt: TGCGCCAGCAGCTTGGACTTTGCCTACGAGCAGTACTTC; cdr3_aa: CASSLDFAYEQYF
d_call: TRBD1; v_call: TRBV5-4; clone_size: .; j_call: TRBJ2-7; cdr3_nt: TGTGCCAGCAGCTTGGGGGGCGTGGACAGGACTGACGAGCAGTACTTC; cdr3_aa: CASSLGGVDRTDEQYF
d_call: TRBD1; v_call: TRBV19; clone_size: once; j_call: TRBJ2-4; cdr3_nt: TGTGCCAGTAGTCCTCGCAGGGGGTCCACGCCCTTCAAAAACATTCAGTACTTC; cdr3_aa: CASSPRRGSTPFKNIQYF
d_call: .; v_call: TRBV4-1; clone_size: .; j_call: TRBJ1-2; cdr3_nt: TGCGCCAGCAGCCAAGTTGCAGATAACTATGGCTACACCTTC; cdr3_aa: CASSQVADNYGYTF
d_call: .; v_call: TRBV4-1; clone_size: .; j_call: TRBJ2-1; cdr3_nt: TGCGCCAGCAGCCACCCAGGGGCAGGGAGGGACAATGAGCAGTTCTTC; cdr3_aa: CASSHPGAGRDNEQFF
d_call: .; v_call: TRBV15; clone_size: .; j_call: TRBJ2-2; cdr3_nt: TGTGCCACCAGCAGCCATTTTAGCGGATTCGTCGGAACGAACACCGGGGAGCTGTTTTTT; cdr3_aa: CATSSHFSGFVGTNTGELFF
d_call: TRBD1; v_call: TRBV19; clone_size: once; j_call: TRBJ1-5; cdr3_nt: TGTGCCACTCTCGACAGGGCAGGGCAGCCCCAGCATTTT; cdr3_aa: CATLDRAGQPQHF
d_call: TRBD2; v_call: TRBV5-1; clone_size: .; j_call: TRBJ2-2; cdr3_nt: TGCGCCAGCAGCCTACTAGCGGGGGACTCCACCGGGGAGCTGTTTTTT; cdr3_aa: CASSLLAGDSTGELFF
d_call: TRBD2; v_call: TRBV4-1; clone_size: once; j_call: TRBJ2-1; cdr3_nt: TGCGCCAGCAGCCAAGACTCAGCGGGGTTATACAATGAGCAGTTCTTC; cdr3_aa: CASSQDSAGLYNEQFF
d_call: .; v_call: TRBV11-2; clone_size: .; j_call: TRBJ1-2; cdr3_nt: TGTGCCAGCAGCGGGGGGGCGGTCCGTAACTATGGCTACACCTTC; cdr3_aa: CASSGGAVRNYGYTF